This record concerns one TCR beta chain sequence. The antigen is undetermined. The data are from a study of lymphopenia after photon versus proton radiotherapy. Overall study findings and caveats: Photon-treated patients lost naive T cells and TCR diversity; proton-treated stayed stable. Authors raise, but do not show, better survival with proton therapy. In patients who died, overall survival fell as post-nadir TCR diversity dropped more.

Profiling relied on immunoSEQ multiplex PCR, and the TCRdb table lists in-frame clones only, not all of them. The table lists 150,000 to 200,000 clones, 80% to 90% of them singletons. The clonotype was recovered from a man aged 50-59 years with gastric cancer. Source: peripheral blood, taken from a patient treated with photon-based radiotherapy.

CDR3 DNA: TGTGCCAGCAGCCCACCCGGCGGACAGGGCTCTATGAACACTGAAGCTTTCTTT. It yields the protein CASSPPGGQGSMNTEAFF. The rearrangement uses TRBV5-4 and TRBJ1-1, with 8 bases identical to TRBD1. CDR1 and CDR2 (germline): SGHNT, YYREEE (reference sequence). J was trimmed by 0 bases and V by 4 bases; bases with no gene match: 14. This CDR3 contains 18 residues.